The sequence of this TCR beta chain was determined in a study of Ad26.COV2.S vaccination and SARS-CoV-2 variants. The wider study: Intramuscularly, Ad26.COV2.S was given either once or twice, 56 days apart. General study results and limits: Possibly, TCR breadth and depth analyses underestimated total T cell responses.

Note on this clone: Its matching antigen is unknown.

Method: immunoSEQ multiplex PCR; TCRdb's copy keeps in-frame clones and lacks some. Found here are about 680,000 clones, about 89% of them singletons; the top ten hold approximately 1.5%. Germline loops: CDR1 MNHNY, CDR2 SVGAGI (reference sequence). The ends lost 2 bases at V and 3 bases at J; junction bases unmatched: 9. The CDR3 is 16 amino acids. Treatment of the sample: around 19 received Ad26.COV2.S at low or high dose, single or two shots; several received placebo; per-sample allocation not given. Sampling occurred on day 63 after the first vaccine or placebo injection. Recruitment in Boston yielded a donor of adult age, 18-55 years.

Source: peripheral blood, taken in a trial of Ad26.COV2.S vaccine versus placebo. The chain combines TRBV6-6 with TRBJ2-7, with 8 bases matching TRBD2. The source of this sequence is a person aged 18-60 years who received the Ad26.COV2.S COVID-19 vaccine or a placebo. The CDR3 region has the DNA TGTGCCAGCAGTTACCGGGAGGGGGGATGGTTCTACGAGCAGTACTTC. It specifies CASSYREGGWFYEQYF.